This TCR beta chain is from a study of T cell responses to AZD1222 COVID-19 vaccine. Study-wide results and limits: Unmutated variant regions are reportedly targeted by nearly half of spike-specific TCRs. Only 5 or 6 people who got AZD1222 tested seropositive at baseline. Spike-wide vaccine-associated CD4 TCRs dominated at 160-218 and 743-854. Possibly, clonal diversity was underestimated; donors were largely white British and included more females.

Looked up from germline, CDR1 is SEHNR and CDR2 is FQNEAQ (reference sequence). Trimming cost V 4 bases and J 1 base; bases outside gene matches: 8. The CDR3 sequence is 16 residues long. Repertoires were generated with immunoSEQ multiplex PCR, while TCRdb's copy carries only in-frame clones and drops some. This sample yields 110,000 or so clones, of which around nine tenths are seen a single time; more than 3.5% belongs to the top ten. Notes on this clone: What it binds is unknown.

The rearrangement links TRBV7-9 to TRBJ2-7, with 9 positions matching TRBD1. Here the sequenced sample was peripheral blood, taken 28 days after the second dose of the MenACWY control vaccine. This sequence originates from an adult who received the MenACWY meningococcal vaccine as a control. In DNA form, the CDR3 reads TGTGCCAGCAGCTCCCCCACCGGACAGGGGTCCTACGAGCAGTACTTC. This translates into CASSSPTGQGSYEQYF.